A single sample gave rise to the 30 T cell receptor beta chains below, sequenced in a study of human T cells and chemical hapten exposure (dated by TCRdb to 2020 to 2022). The time point label corresponds to: pre-sensitization, week 0. Reading the label with the study, this specimen's treatment or condition is: therapeutic diphenylcyclopropenone sensitization with weekly scalp DPC. Library creation used RACE. Instrument used: NextSeq 500. Using fastp trimming at Q25 and MiXCR clonotype assembly, TCRdb reanalyzed the public sequencing data and kept in-frame beta chains. Records with the same CDR3 protein are collapsed into one entry carrying the most frequent genes and DNA. This sample comprises 80,000 to 95,000 distinct CDR3 sequences, around 10% of them detected only once. The ten largest clones represent around 3.6% of the sample. Sequenced here: whole blood, sampled in connection with sensitization to the hapten diphenylcyclopropenone (DPC). These receptors originate from a woman in her 40s with alopecia areata. Some clones in this sample may be carry-over from other donors' samples.

Here the CDR3 DNA reads TGTGCCAGCACCCCCGGGACAGGGCACAATGAGCAGTTCTTC. It specifies CASTPGTGHNEQFF. V usage is TRBV6-2 or TRBV6-3 and J usage is TRBJ2-1; 9 positions agree with TRBD1. The CDR3 totals 14 residues. Germline lookup yields CDR1 MNHEY and CDR2 SVGEGT. The J segment lost 5 bases and the V segment lost 7 bases, leaving 6 bases of the junction unmatched.

This chain uses TRBV7-9 with TRBJ2-1; perhaps TRBD1 as D (6 bases). This CDR3 has 13 residues. Per germline, CDR1 SEHNR and CDR2 FQNEAQ (reference sequence). V lost 1 base to trimming and J lost 8 bases, with 9 bases between them. CDR3 protein: CASSLGGGDEQFF. CDR3 nucleotides: TGTGCCAGCAGCTTAGGTGGGGGCGATGAGCAGTTCTTC.

The genes are TRBV10-3 and TRBJ1-5, with D hard to call. This CDR3 contains 13 residues. V was clipped by 3 bases and J by 7 bases, with 10 bases between them. CDR1 is ENHRY, CDR2 SYGVKD, per germline. The CDR3 spells CAISDGVQQPQHF. The DNA of the CDR3 is TGTGCCATCAGTGATGGGGTACAACAGCCCCAGCATTTT.

Details on this clonotype: A clone one base away is much larger, so this may be a read error. The V call is TRBV6-2 or TRBV6-3, the J call TRBJ2-3, with 12 bases that match TRBD2. This CDR3 is built from 15 residues. Germline assignment: CDR1 MNHEY and CDR2 SVGEGT. V lost 4 bases, J lost 1 base, and 0 bases stayed unmatched. The CDR3 sequence is CASSSSGGGTDTQYF. In nucleotides, the CDR3 is TGTGCCAGCAGTTCTAGCGGGGGGGGCACAGATACGCAGTATTTT.

The sample holds many counts of this clonotype. V and J are TRBV10-1 and TRBJ2-7; tentatively, D is TRBD1 or TRBD2 (6 bases each). Trimming shortened V by 0 bases and J by 0 bases, and 12 bases separated the two germline ends. Germline CDR1 reads WNHNN; CDR2 reads SYGVQD (reference sequence). The CDR3 contains 16 residues. CDR3 bases: TGCGCCAGCAGTGAGTCGAAAGGGGGGAGCTCCTACGAGCAGTACTTC. It translates to CASSESKGGSSYEQYF.

In this sample, this clonotype turned up many times. The chain uses TRBV18 and TRBJ2-2; 14 bases are a match to TRBD2. The trim removed 4 bases at V and 1 base at J, leaving 5 bases unmatched. The V gene's germline CDR1 is KGHSH and CDR2 LQKENI. CDR3 length: 18 amino acids. For the CDR3, the DNA is TGTGCCAGCTCACGAGGGACTAGCGGGGGCCTGAACACCGGGGAGCTGTTTTTT. Translated: CASSRGTSGGLNTGELFF.

This clonotype was detected ten times or more. The chain is built from TRBV29-1 and TRBJ2-1; TRBD2 matches at 7 bases. V lost 2 bases, J lost 3 bases, and 10 bases stayed unmatched. The CDR3 spans 16 residues. In germline, CDR1 is SQVTM, CDR2 ANQGSEA. CDR3 amino acids: CSVEIPGGGDYNEQFF. In DNA, the CDR3 is TGCAGCGTTGAAATTCCGGGCGGGGGAGACTACAATGAGCAGTTCTTC.

V gene TRBV6-5 combines with J gene TRBJ1-5; possible D gene TRBD1, 6 bases. This CDR3 has 13 amino acids. The V end was cut by 6 bases, the J end by 3 bases, with 9 bases between. Per the germline V gene, CDR1 is MNHEY and CDR2 is SVGAGI. The CDR3 DNA reads as TGTGCCAGCAGCACAGGGTACAATCAGCCCCAGCATTTT. Amino acids: CASSTGYNQPQHF.

This clonotype was picked up many times. The V and J genes are TRBV7-9 and TRBJ1-5; no clear D. There are 13 residues in the CDR3. Trimming shortened V by 5 bases and J by 0 bases, and 5 bases separated the two germline ends. Germline CDR1 and CDR2: SEHNR and FQNEAQ (reference sequence). In DNA, the CDR3 is TGTGCCAGCAGCGACGGTAGCAATCAGCCCCAGCATTTT. It is translated as CASSDGSNQPQHF.

This clonotype was seen ten or more times. The gene calls are TRBV28 and TRBJ1-2; 7 bases map to TRBD1. The germline V gene has CDR1 MDHEN and CDR2 SYDVKM. This CDR3 is 13 amino acids long. The junction had 5 bases not matched to a gene; V was cut back by 6 bases and J by 4 bases. CDR3 sequence reads: CASRMGTVYGYTF. CDR3 nucleotide sequence: TGTGCCAGCAGGATGGGGACAGTCTATGGCTACACCTTC.

At least ten counts were recorded for this clonotype. This chain uses TRBV7-2 with TRBJ1-1; tentatively, D is TRBD1 (6 bases). The CDR3 is 15 residues long. The ends were cut back, 1 base at V and 4 bases at J, with 13 bases in the middle. The germline V gene has CDR1 SGHTA and CDR2 FQGNSA. CDR3 region: CASSLVHGGGTEAFF. The DNA of the CDR3 is TGTGCCAGCAGCTTAGTTCACGGGGGCGGCACTGAAGCTTTCTTT. The variable domain in full, with the rest retrieved from reference TRBV7-2 and TRBJ1-1, is GAGVSQSPSNKVTEKGKDVELRCDPISGHTALYWYRQSLGQGLEFLIYFQGNSAPDKSGLPSDRFSAERTGGSVSTLTIQRTQQEDSAVYLCASSLVHGGGTEAFFGQGTRLTVV.

This clonotype occurred many times. The rearrangement links TRBV12-3 or TRBV12-4 to TRBJ1-6; D not resolved. This CDR3 is 13 amino acids long. The V and J ends lost 7 bases and 4 bases respectively, with 8 bases between them. The CDR3 region is CASNDAYNSPLHF. The CDR3 region has the DNA TGTGCCAGCAATGACGCTTATAATTCACCCCTCCACTTT.

V gene TRBV19 combines with J gene TRBJ1-5; D perhaps matches TRBD1 (6 bases). Trimming stripped 3 bases from V and 6 bases from J, with 15 bases between. CDR1 LNHDA and CDR2 SQIVND come from the germline V gene (reference sequence). This CDR3 has 15 amino acids. For the CDR3, the DNA is TGTGCCAGTAGTATGGGGGGGCTCTGGATTCAGCCCCAGCATTTT. The encoded protein is CASSMGGLWIQPQHF.

On this clonotype: Just one base apart from a much larger clone, this may be a read error. V gene TRBV2 combines with J gene TRBJ2-1; D perhaps matches TRBD2 (6 bases). CDR3 size: 15 residues. The germline CDR1 and CDR2 sequences are SNHLY and FYNNEI. The CDR3 loop reads CASIERGTSVNEQFF. The CDR3 coding sequence is TGTGCCAGCATTGAACGCGGGACTTCGGTCAATGAGCAGTTCTTC.

At least ten counts were recorded for this clonotype. This rearrangement joins TRBV6-5 to TRBJ1-2; no clear D. The CDR3 loop spans 13 amino acids. Germline assignment: CDR1 MNHEY and CDR2 SVGAGI. The V end lost 2 bases, the J end lost 2 bases, and 6 bases lay between the germline ends. The CDR3 DNA sequence: TGTGCCAGCAGTTACAGGGAGAACTATGGCTACACCTTC. It translates to CASSYRENYGYTF.

The chain couples TRBV29-1 to TRBJ2-2; perhaps D is TRBD1 or TRBD2 (5 bases each). Trimming pared 7 bases from V and 5 bases from J, leaving 11 bases between. The CDR3 is 12 amino acids. Germline CDR1 is SQVTM and CDR2 is ANQGSEA. The CDR3 sequence: CSGQGETGELFF. DNA of the CDR3: TGCAGCGGCCAGGGAGAGACCGGGGAGCTGTTTTTT.

This clonotype was detected many times. This chain connects TRBV25-1 to TRBJ1-1; no reliable D call. This CDR3 region has 9 residues. V was cut by 11 bases and J by 2 bases, with 3 bases left in between. The V gene's germline CDR1 is MGHDK and CDR2 SYGVNS. The CDR3: CAPNTEAFF. Here the CDR3 DNA reads TGTGCCCCAAACACTGAAGCTTTCTTT.

This clonotype was detected many times. This chain links TRBV18 with TRBJ2-1; the D gene is possibly TRBD1 (5 bases). The CDR3 is made up of 15 amino acids. Germline V gene data show CDR1 as KGHSH and CDR2 as LQKENI. The V end lost 1 base, the J end lost 13 bases, and 20 bases lay between the germline ends. The CDR3 DNA follows: TGTGCCAGCTCACCACTTCGCAGGGTTGAAGCCGGCCAGTTCTTC. Its translation: CASSPLRRVEAGQFF. The complete variable domain, with remaining parts taken from reference TRBV18 and TRBJ2-1, reads NAGVMQNPRHLVRRRGQEARLRCSPMKGHSHVYWYRQLPEEGLKFMVYLQKENIIDESGMPKERFSAEFPKEGPSILRIQQVVRGDSAAYFCASSPLRRVEAGQFFGPGTRLTVL.

The CDR3 DNA is TGTGCCAGCAGCCCTAGACAGGGATCCGGGGAGCTGTTTTTT. Translation gives CASSPRQGSGELFF. The chain has TRBV7-3 and TRBJ2-2; 7 nucleotides align to TRBD1. Losses at the gene ends were 5 bases for V and 6 bases for J; bases not matched to a gene: 6. The CDR3 totals 14 residues. Germline assignment: CDR1 SGHTA and CDR2 FQGTGA.

This clonotype was seen many times. The chain recombines TRBV21-1 with TRBJ2-7; TRBD1 is taken as the D call from the table, unchecked against the DNA. TRBV21-1 is an annotated pseudogene. This CDR3 spans 14 amino acids. The CDR3 region has the DNA TGTGCCAGCACACACAGGGGGCCCCCGGGGGAGCAGTACTTC. The encoded protein is CASTHRGPPGEQYF.

The chain carries TRBV10-3 and TRBJ2-5; D is unresolved. Germline V lookup: CDR1 ENHRY, CDR2 SYGVKD. The CDR3 loop spans 14 amino acids. V dropped 3 bases and J dropped 0 bases, with 8 bases sitting between them. This CDR3 reads CAISEEMDQETQYF. CDR3 sequence (DNA): TGTGCCATCAGTGAAGAAATGGACCAAGAGACCCAGTACTTC.

This clonotype came up many times. The rearrangement uses TRBV12-3 or TRBV12-4 and TRBJ1-4; 7 positions agree with TRBD1. V trimming: 5 bases; J trimming: 11 bases; junction bases outside the gene matches: 14. CDR3 length: 15 amino acids. The CDR3: CASSGSGGIVGKLFF. CDR3 in DNA: TGTGCCAGCAGTGGCTCAGGGGGAATCGTGGGGAAACTGTTTTTT.

V is TRBV7-2 and J is TRBJ2-3; 15 bases map to TRBD2. The V gene end was trimmed by 5 bases and the J gene end by 1 base; junction bases not matched to a gene: 1. Germline lookup yields CDR1 SGHTA and CDR2 FQGNSA. The CDR3 covers 16 residues. CDR3 in DNA: TGTGCCAGCAGCCGGACTAGCGGGGGGGGCACAGATACGCAGTATTTT. Protein product: CASSRTSGGGTDTQYF.

In the case of this clonotype: A clone one base away is much larger, so this may be a read error. This rearrangement joins TRBV6-2 or TRBV6-3 to TRBJ2-7; perhaps TRBD2 as D (6 bases). Germline CDR1 MNHEY, CDR2 SVGEGT. The CDR3 sequence is 16 residues long. V gave up 0 bases and J gave up 3 bases, with 15 bases separating them. This CDR3 is CASSYSGGGSRYEQYF. CDR3 nucleotides: TGTGCCAGCAGTTACTCCGGTGGGGGGTCTCGCTACGAGCAGTACTTC.

The chain employs TRBV4-2 and TRBJ2-2, with TRBD2 matching 10 bases. The ends lost 1 base at V and 10 bases at J; junction bases unmatched: 15. Per the germline V gene, CDR1 is LGHNA and CDR2 is YNFKEQ. This CDR3 comprises 18 residues. Here the CDR3 reads CASSQVGLAGARKEELFF. DNA for the CDR3: TGTGCCAGCAGCCAAGTGGGTCTAGCGGGGGCCCGTAAGGAGGAGCTGTTTTTT.

This clonotype has only a few counts. J is TRBJ1-1 and V is TRBV6-5; possible D gene TRBD1, 5 bases. The CDR3 has 13 amino acids. Trimming left V 8 bases short and J 0 bases short, with 10 bases between. Germline V gene lookup returns CDR1 MNHEY and CDR2 SVGAGI. The CDR3 sequence: CASGGTMNTEAFF. Here the CDR3 DNA reads TGTGCCAGCGGGGGAACCATGAACACTGAAGCTTTCTTT.

This clonotype was picked up many times. The chain couples TRBV6-6 to TRBJ2-7; TRBD1 agrees at 8 bases. V lost 4 bases, J lost 0 bases, and 8 bases stayed unmatched. There are 16 residues in the CDR3. CDR1 is MNHNY and CDR2 is SVGAGI in the germline V gene (reference sequence). The CDR3 region is CASSSRWTGSSYEQYF. The CDR3 nucleotides read TGTGCCAGCAGTTCCCGTTGGACAGGGAGCTCCTACGAGCAGTACTTC.

Remarks on this clonotype: This may be a read error, as it is one base from a much larger clone. CDR3 sequence: CASGAGNTGELFF. Written as DNA, the CDR3 is TGTGCCAGCGGGGCAGGGAACACCGGGGAGCTGTTTTTT. This chain connects TRBV12-3 or TRBV12-4 to TRBJ2-2; possibly TRBD1 for D (5 bases). V shed 8 bases and J shed 1 base, with 8 bases lying between them. CDR3 size: 13 residues.

The sample holds many counts of this clonotype. As DNA, the CDR3 is TGTGCCAGCAGCCAAGATTTAGCGGGGGGGCCGGCGGGCACCGGGGAGCTGTTTTTT. Translation gives CASSQDLAGGPAGTGELFF. The chain uses TRBV4-2 and TRBJ2-2; 11 bases align to TRBD2. The V gene's germline CDR1 is LGHNA and CDR2 YNFKEQ. Unmatched junction bases numbered 10, after V lost 0 bases and J lost 4 bases. CDR3 length: 19 amino acids.

This chain connects TRBV12-3 or TRBV12-4 to TRBJ2-1; no definite D call. The CDR3 spans 14 residues. Deletions cut 4 bases from V and 9 bases from J, with 16 bases between. The CDR3 DNA follows: TGTGCCAGCAGTTCCGATGGCGATGTGGGTGAGCAGTTCTTC. Translated: CASSSDGDVGEQFF.